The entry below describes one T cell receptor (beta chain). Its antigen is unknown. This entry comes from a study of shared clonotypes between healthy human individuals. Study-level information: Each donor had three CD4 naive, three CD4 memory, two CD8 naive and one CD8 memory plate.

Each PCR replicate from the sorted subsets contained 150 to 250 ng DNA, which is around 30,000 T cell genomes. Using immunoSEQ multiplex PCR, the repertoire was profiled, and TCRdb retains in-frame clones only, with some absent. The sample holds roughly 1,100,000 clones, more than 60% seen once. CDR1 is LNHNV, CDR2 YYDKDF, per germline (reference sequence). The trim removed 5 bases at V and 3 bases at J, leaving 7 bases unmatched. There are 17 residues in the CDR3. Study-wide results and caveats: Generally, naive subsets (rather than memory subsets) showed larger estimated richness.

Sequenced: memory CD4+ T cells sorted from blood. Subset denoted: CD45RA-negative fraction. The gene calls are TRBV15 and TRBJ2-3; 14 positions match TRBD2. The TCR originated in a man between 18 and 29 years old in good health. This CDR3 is CATSPGTSGSWTDTQYF. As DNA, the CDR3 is TGTGCCACCAGCCCGGGGACTAGCGGGAGTTGGACAGATACGCAGTATTTT.